This note documents a single TCR beta chain sequence. Its target is unknown. Germline loops: CDR1 DFQATT, CDR2 SNEGSKA (reference sequence). The CDR3 has 16 residues. V shed 5 bases and J 6 bases; nucleotides not matched to a gene: 16. Preparation of the TCRbeta library used unique molecular identifiers. TCRdb reprocessed the PCR reads with MiXCR, giving one entry per CDR3 protein. The table includes some 840,000 distinct CDR3 sequences, roughly 15% detected once. The data are from a study of T-cell reconstitution after alpha-beta-depleted transplantation in children. Study-level points and caveats: Where some patients showed high TCRbeta diversity at day 60, it came from recipient T cells and thymic progenitors that had survived. Expanded graft clones, several hundred of them, were reportedly the source of alpha-beta T cells about two months after transplant. Newly generated T cells supplied most T-cell counts and diversity one year post-transplant.

This clonotype was sampled from a male patient younger than 18 who had a stem cell transplant for acute lymphoblastic leukemia, so the T cells may come from the graft donor. The input for sequencing was PBMCs, mostly from graft donor cells, taken 360 days after TCRalphabeta/CD19-depleted stem cell transplant. V usage is TRBV20-1 and J usage is TRBJ2-4, with 7 bases aligning to TRBD2. The CDR3 protein is CSAFDFLTSTVNIQYF. CDR3 nucleotide sequence: TGCAGTGCTTTTGACTTCCTGACTAGCACGGTAAACATTCAGTACTTC.